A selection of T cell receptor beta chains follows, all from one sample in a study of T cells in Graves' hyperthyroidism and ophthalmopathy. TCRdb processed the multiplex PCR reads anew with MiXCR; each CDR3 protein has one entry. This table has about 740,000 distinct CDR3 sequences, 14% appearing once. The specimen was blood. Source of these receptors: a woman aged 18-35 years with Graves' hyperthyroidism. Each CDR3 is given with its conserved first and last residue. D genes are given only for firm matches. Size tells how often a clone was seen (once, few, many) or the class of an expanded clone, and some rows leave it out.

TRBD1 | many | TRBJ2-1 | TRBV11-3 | CASSLEGLGGTYNEQFF | TGTGCCAGCAGCTTAGAAGGTTTAGGGGGCACGTACAATGAGCAGTTCTTC
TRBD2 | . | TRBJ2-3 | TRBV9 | CASSVEAGGPDTQYF | TGTGCCAGCAGCGTAGAGGCGGGAGGCCCAGATACGCAGTATTTT
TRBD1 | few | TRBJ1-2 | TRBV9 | CASSDQRRDRGRRDYGYTF | TGTGCCAGCAGCGACCAACGCCGGGACAGGGGGCGCAGGGACTATGGCTACACCTTC
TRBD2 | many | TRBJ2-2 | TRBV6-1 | CASSPIRTSGRRGTGELFF | TGTGCCAGCAGTCCGATTAGGACTAGCGGGAGGAGAGGAACCGGGGAGCTGTTTTTT
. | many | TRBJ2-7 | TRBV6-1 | CASSSLSPRGEQYF | TGTGCCAGCAGTTCCCTTTCGCCTAGAGGCGAGCAGTACTTC
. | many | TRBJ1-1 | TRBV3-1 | CASSQGQLVTEAFF | TGTGCCAGCAGCCAAGGACAGCTGGTTACTGAAGCTTTCTTT
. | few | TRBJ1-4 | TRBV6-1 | CASSLYWTEGSTNEKLFF | TGTGCCAGCAGTCTTTATTGGACAGAGGGCTCAACTAATGAAAAACTGTTTTTT
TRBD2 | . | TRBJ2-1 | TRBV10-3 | CAISDSRGYNEQFF | TGTGCCATCAGTGATTCGCGGGGGTACAATGAGCAGTTCTTC
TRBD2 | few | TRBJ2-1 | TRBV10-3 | CAITGEGTEQFF | TGTGCCATCACCGGGGAGGGCACTGAGCAGTTCTTC
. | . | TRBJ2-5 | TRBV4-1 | CASSQVAQGSGRTQYF | TGCGCCAGCAGCCAAGTCGCACAGGGTAGTGGACGGACCCAGTACTTC
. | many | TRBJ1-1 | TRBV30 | CAWTHRGRYDTEAFF | TGTGCCTGGACCCATCGCGGGAGGTACGACACTGAAGCTTTCTTT
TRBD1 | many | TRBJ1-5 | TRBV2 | CASMPGGYSNQPQHF | TGTGCCAGCATGCCAGGGGGCTATAGCAATCAGCCCCAGCATTTT
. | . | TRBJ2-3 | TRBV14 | CASSPSTGTDTQYF | TGTGCCAGCAGCCCTTCGACAGGCACAGATACGCAGTATTTT
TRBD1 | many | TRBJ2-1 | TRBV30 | CAWRLKGARGDEQFF | TGTGCCTGGAGGTTGAAGGGGGCCCGAGGAGATGAGCAGTTCTTC
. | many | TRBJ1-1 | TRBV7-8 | CASSAGMNTEAFF | TGTGCCAGCAGCGCAGGGATGAACACTGAAGCTTTCTTT
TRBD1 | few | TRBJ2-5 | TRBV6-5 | CASSYDQGVPETQYF | TGTGCCAGCAGTTACGATCAGGGGGTTCCGGAGACCCAGTACTTC
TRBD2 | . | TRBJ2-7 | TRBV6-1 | CASRLAAHEQYF | TGTGCCAGCCGACTAGCGGCCCACGAGCAGTACTTC
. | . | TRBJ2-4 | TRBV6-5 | CASSYPPGDIQYF | TGTGCCAGCAGTTACCCGCCAGGTGACATTCAGTACTTC
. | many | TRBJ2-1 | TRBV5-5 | CASSWTGAMEQFF | TGTGCCAGCAGCTGGACCGGGGCCATGGAGCAGTTCTTC
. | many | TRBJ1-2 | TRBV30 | CAWSSGPGGYGYTF | TGTGCCTGGAGTTCCGGGCCCGGGGGCTATGGCTACACCTTC
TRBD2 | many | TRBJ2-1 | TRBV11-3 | CASSLGIAGGYEQFF | TGTGCCAGCAGCTTGGGGATAGCGGGCGGGTATGAGCAGTTCTTC
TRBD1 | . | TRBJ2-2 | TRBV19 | CASTPDRAGELFF | TGTGCCAGTACCCCCGACAGGGCCGGGGAGCTGTTTTTT
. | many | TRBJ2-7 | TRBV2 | CASSDRERSREQYF | TGTGCCAGCAGTGACAGGGAGCGTTCGCGGGAGCAGTACTTC
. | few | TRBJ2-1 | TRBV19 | CASTSASGYNEQFF | .
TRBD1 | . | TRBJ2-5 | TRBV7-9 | CASSLRTGREETQYF | TGTGCCAGCAGCCTCAGGACAGGGCGAGAAGAGACCCAGTACTTC
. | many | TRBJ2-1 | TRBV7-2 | CASSLSGAGYNEQFF | TGTGCCAGCAGCTTGTCGGGAGCGGGTTACAATGAGCAGTTCTTC
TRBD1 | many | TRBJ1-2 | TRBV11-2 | CASSLRDRGPYGYTF | TGTGCCAGCAGCCTCCGGGACAGAGGACCCTATGGCTACACCTTC
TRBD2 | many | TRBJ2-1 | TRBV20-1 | CSAYHGLADYNEQFF | TGCAGTGCTTACCACGGACTAGCGGATTACAATGAGCAGTTCTTC
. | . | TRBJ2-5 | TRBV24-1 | CATSDFDDAMDF | TGTGCCACCAGTGACTTTGACGACGCAATGGACTTC
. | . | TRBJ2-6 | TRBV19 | CASSDHRAGSGANVLTF | TGTGCCAGTAGTGACCATAGGGCGGGCTCTGGGGCCAACGTCCTGACTTTC
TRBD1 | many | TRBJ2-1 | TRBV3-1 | CASSPPRAGQGGLRQFF | TGTGCCAGCAGCCCACCTAGGGCGGGACAGGGCGGTTTACGGCAGTTCTTC
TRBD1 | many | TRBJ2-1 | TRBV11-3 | CASRDRGQGEQFF | TGTGCCAGCAGGGACAGGGGGCAGGGTGAGCAGTTCTTC
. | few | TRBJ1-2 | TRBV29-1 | CSVEGQGLGGYTF | TGCAGCGTTGAGGGCCAGGGACTCGGCGGCTACACCTTC
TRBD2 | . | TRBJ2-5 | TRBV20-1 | CSAITGLVLSETQYF | TGCAGTGCTATAACGGGACTAGTCCTTTCGGAGACCCAGTACTTC
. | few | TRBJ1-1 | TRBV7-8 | CASREGRALGNTEAFF | TGTGCCAGCAGAGAAGGCAGGGCCCTGGGGAACACTGAAGCTTTCTTT
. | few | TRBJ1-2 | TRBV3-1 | CASSQDQPLSNGYTF | TGTGCCAGCAGCCAAGATCAACCGCTAAGTAATGGCTACACCTTC
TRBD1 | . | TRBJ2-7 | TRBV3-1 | CASSHDRVGYEQYF | TGTGCCAGCAGCCATGACAGGGTGGGGTACGAGCAGTACTTC
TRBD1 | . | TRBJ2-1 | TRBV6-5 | CASSYLGQGYNEQFF | TGTGCCAGCAGTTACCTCGGACAGGGGTACAATGAGCAGTTCTTC
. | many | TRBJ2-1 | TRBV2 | CASSERGRPGRDEQFF | TGTGCCAGCAGTGAAAGGGGACGTCCGGGGCGGGATGAGCAGTTCTTC
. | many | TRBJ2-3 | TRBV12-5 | CASGWNTDTQYF | TGTGCTAGTGGTTGGAACACAGATACGCAGTATTTT
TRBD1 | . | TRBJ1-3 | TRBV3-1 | CASSPPDRASGNTIYF | TGTGCCAGCAGCCCCCCGGACAGGGCTTCTGGAAACACCATATATTTT
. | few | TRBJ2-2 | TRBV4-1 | CASSPLTPTGELFF | TGCGCCAGCAGCCCCCTAACCCCCACCGGGGAGCTGTTTTTT
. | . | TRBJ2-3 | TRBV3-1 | CASSQTLDRLTDTQYF | TGTGCCAGCAGCCAGACACTAGACCGACTGACAGATACGCAGTATTTT
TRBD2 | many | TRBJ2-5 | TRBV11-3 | CASSDLGGEETQYF | TGTGCCAGCAGCGACCTTGGGGGGGAAGAGACCCAGTACTTC
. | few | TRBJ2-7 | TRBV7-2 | CASSFGPQSYEQYF | TGTGCCAGTAGCTTTGGGCCTCAATCCTACGAGCAGTACTTC
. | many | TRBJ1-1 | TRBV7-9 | CASSSLGYTEAFF | TGTGCCAGCAGCTCCCTTGGGTACACTGAAGCTTTCTTT
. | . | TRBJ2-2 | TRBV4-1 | CASSQVKYRNTGELFF | TGCGCCAGCAGCCAAGTAAAGTACCGGAACACCGGGGAGCTGTTTTTT
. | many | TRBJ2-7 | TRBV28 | CASSSPGEHSYEQYF | TGTGCCAGCAGCTCCCCCGGAGAGCACTCCTACGAGCAGTACTTC
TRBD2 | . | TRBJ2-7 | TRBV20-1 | CSASTTSGTRYEQYF | TGCAGTGCGAGCACGACTAGCGGGACCCGATACGAGCAGTACTTC
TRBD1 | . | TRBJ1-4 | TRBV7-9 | CASSLGTGSTTNEKLFF | TGTGCCAGCAGCTTAGGGACAGGGTCGACAACTAATGAAAAACTGTTTTTT
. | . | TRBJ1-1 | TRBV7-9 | CASSPIVNTEAFF | TGTGCCAGCAGCCCTATTGTGAACACTGAAGCTTTCTTT
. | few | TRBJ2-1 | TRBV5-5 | CASSLGRLDEQFF | TGTGCCAGCAGCTTGGGCCGGTTGGATGAGCAGTTCTTC